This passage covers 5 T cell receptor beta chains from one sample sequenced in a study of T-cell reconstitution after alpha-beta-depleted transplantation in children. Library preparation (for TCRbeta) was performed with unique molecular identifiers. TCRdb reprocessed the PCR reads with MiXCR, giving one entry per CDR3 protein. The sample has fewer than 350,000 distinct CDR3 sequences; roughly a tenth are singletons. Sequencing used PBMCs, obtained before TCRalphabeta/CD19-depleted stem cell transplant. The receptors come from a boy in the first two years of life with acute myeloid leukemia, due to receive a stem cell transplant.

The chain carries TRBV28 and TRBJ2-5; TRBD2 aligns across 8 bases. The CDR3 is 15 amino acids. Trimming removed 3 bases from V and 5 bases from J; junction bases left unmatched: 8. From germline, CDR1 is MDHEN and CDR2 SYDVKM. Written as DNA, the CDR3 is TGTGCCAGCAGTTTCATCACCCGGGGGGGCGAGACCCAGTACTTC. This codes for CASSFITRGGETQYF.

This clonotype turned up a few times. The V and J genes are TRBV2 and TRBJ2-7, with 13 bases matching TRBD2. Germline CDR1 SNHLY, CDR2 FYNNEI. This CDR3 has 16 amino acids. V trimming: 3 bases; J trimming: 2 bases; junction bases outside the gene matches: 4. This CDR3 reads CASSDRLAGGPYEQYF. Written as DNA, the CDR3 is TGTGCCAGCAGTGACAGACTAGCGGGGGGCCCCTACGAGCAGTACTTC.

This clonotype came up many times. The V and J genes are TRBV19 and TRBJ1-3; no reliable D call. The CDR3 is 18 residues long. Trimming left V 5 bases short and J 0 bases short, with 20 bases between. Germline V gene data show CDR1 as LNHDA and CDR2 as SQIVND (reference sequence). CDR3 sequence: CASSQQAVHSSSGNTIYF. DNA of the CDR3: TGTGCCAGTAGTCAGCAGGCGGTTCACAGCAGCTCTGGAAACACCATATATTTT. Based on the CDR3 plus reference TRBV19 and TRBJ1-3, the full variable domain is DGGITQSPKYLFRKEGQNVTLSCEQNLNHDAMYWYRQDPGQGLRLIYYSQIVNDFQKGDIAEGYSVSREKKESFPLTVTSAQKNPTAFYLCASSQQAVHSSSGNTIYFGEGSWLTVV.

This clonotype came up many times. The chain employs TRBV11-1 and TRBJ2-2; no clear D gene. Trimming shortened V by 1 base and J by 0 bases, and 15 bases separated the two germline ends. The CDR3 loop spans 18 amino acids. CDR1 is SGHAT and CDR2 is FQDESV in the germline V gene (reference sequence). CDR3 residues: CASSLGSRRTPNTGELFF. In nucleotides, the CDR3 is TGTGCCAGCAGCTTAGGATCTAGGAGAACGCCGAACACCGGGGAGCTGTTTTTT. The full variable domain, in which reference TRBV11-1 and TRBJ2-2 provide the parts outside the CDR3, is EAEVAQSPRYKITEKSQAVAFWCDPISGHATLYWYRQILGQGPELLVQFQDESVVDDSQLPKDRFSAERLKGVDSTLKIQPAELGDSAMYLCASSLGSRRTPNTGELFFGEGSRLTVL.

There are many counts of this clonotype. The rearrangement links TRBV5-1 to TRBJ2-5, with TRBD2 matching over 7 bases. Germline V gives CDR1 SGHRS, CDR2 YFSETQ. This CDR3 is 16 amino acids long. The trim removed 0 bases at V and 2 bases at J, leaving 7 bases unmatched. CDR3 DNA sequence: TGCGCCAGCAGCTTGGTGCTAGCGGAGAGTCAAGAGACCCAGTACTTC. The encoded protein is CASSLVLAESQETQYF.